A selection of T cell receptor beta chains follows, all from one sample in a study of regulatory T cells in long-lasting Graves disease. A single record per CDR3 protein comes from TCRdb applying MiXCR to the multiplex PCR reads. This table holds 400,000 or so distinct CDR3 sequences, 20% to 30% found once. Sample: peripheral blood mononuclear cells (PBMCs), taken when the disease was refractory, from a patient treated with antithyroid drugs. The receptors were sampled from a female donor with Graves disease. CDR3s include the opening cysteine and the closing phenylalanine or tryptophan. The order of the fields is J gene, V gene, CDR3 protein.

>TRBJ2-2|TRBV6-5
CASSYSLGLSYSSSGELFF
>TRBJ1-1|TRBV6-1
CASRLGTMNTEAFF
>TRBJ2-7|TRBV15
CATSRGRGRVYEQYF
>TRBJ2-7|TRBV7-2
CASSLYALSEQYF
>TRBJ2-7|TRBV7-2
CASSPGFEQYF
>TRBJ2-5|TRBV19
CASKSSGRLQETQYF
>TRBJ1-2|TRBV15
CATSTVGGNYGYTF
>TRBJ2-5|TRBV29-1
CSVESGGAETQYF
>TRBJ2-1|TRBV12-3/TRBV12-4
CASSLVAGINEQFF
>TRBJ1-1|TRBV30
CASDRGFGTEAFF
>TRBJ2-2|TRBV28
CASRGLAGGLSTGELFF
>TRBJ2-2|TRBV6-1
CASKRDSPGELFF
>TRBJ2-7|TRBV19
CASSIARSYEQYF
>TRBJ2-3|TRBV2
CASSEDGASGTDTQYF
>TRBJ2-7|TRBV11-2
CASSTTMAGGGYEQYF
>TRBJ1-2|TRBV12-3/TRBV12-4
CASSQGQSGYTF
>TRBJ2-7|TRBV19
CASSMSRSDEQYF
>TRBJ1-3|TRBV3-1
CASLQREGNTIYF
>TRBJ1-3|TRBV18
CASSPPKGAAGNTIYF
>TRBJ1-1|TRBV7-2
CASSSTGPGMNTEAFF
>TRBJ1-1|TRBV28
CASTLDSLNTEAFF
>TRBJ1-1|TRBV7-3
CASSPEKQGRDTEAFF
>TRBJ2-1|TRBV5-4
CASSLARTGTGGYNEQFF
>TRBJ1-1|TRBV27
CASSLYPFAASRENTEAFF
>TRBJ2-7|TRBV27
CASRARGLAPYEQYF
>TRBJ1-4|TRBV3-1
CASSLGLPSNEKLFF
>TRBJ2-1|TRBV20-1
CSGIDFSDEQFF
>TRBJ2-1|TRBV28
CASSAILAGVYGNEQFF
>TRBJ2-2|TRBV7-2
CASSFRTSGVTGELFF
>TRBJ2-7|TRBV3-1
CASSQVRGKGEQYF
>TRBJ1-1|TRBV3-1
CASSLTREGVRLNTEAFF
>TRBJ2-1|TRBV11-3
CASSAGTSGRLGEQFF
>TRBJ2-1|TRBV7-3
CASSSAAGGNEQFF
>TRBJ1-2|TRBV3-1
CASSQVGQTAGYTF
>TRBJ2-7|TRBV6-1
CASGKTSAYYEQYF
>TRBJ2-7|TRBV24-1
CATSDANRDNSYEQYF
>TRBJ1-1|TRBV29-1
CSATPGVQNTEAFF
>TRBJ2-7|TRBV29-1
CSVEELGGHEQYF
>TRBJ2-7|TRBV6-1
CASTDKLGQDYEQYF
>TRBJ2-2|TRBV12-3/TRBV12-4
CASSNRDNTGELFF
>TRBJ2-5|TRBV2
CASSVGPAGRETQYF
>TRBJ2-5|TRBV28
CASSPSGPHQETQYF
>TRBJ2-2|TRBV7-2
CASSIPNTGELFF
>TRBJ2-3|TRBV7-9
CASSLTLGGDTQYF
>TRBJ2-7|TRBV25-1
CASSVAGATLGEQYF
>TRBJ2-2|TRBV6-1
CASSESRGGTGELFF
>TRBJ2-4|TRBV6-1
CASRTRADSILTKNIQYF
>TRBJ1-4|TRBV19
CASSSGTGGIGTNEKLFF
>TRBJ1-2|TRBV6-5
CASSYSSSTGGWDGYTF